The count of the clone carrying this TCR beta chain is one. Original data processing: How many nucleated cells were present was estimated from reference gene primer amplification. Measured with immunoSEQ multiplex PCR; TCRdb has only the in-frame clones, and not every one. Clonal size and the V and J genes are those of that table, whereas D and trimming came from the DNA. Among 150,000 to 200,000 clones, more than 85% were seen once, and the ten largest hold 2.7%. Germline assignment: CDR1 SNHLY and CDR2 FYNNEI. Germline trimming cut 8 bases from V and 6 bases from J; bases unmatched to any gene: 11. The CDR3 extends over 14 amino acids. The source of the sample is a study of blood T cell repertoires in COVID-19.

The sequence derives from a middle-aged man with active or convalescent COVID-19. Input material: peripheral blood. The chain couples TRBV2 to TRBJ2-7, with 9 bases fitting TRBD1. In DNA form, the CDR3 reads TGTGCCAGCGTGGACGGGACAGGGAGTGTCGAGCAGTACTTC. Translating it yields CASVDGTGSVEQYF.